This TCR beta chain stems from a study of blood T cell repertoires in COVID-19. Data came from immunoSEQ multiplex PCR; TCRdb stores just in-frame clones and leaves some out. The sample lists under 40,000 clones; approximately 84% were seen once. Trimming shortened V by 0 bases and J by 7 bases, and 10 bases separated the two germline ends. This CDR3 region has 14 residues. In germline, CDR1 is SEHNR, CDR2 FQNEAQ (reference sequence). Sequenced material: peripheral blood. This receptor was taken from a man between 45 and 60 years old with active or convalescent COVID-19. The chain recombines TRBV7-9 with TRBJ1-5; TRBD1 might be the D (5 bases). CDR3 sequence (DNA): TGTGCCAGCAGCTTAGCAGGGGTGGAGCAGCCCCAGCATTTT. Translating gives CASSLAGVEQPQHF.